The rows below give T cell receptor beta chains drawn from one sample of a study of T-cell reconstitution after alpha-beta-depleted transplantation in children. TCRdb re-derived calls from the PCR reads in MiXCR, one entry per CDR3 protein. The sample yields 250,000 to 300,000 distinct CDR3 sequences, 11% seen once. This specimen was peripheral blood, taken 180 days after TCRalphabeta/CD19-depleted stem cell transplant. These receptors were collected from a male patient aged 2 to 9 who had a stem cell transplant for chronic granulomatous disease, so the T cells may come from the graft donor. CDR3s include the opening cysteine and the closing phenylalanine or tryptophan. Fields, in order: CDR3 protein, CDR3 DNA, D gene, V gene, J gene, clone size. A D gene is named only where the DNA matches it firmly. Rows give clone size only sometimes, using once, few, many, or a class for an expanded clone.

cdr3_aa: CSEAGPQETQYF; cdr3_nt: TGCAGTGAAGCGGGACCCCAAGAGACCCAGTACTTC; d_call: TRBD2; v_call: TRBV20-1; j_call: TRBJ2-5; clone_size: many
cdr3_aa: CASSFWVAVSSYEQYF; cdr3_nt: TGTGCCAGCAGTTTTTGGGTAGCGGTGAGCTCCTACGAGCAGTACTTC; d_call: NA; v_call: TRBV12-3/TRBV12-4; j_call: TRBJ2-7; clone_size: NA
cdr3_aa: CASSLDPGETQYF; cdr3_nt: TGTGCCAGCAGTTTAGATCCCGGGGAGACCCAGTACTTC; d_call: NA; v_call: TRBV12-3/TRBV12-4; j_call: TRBJ2-5; clone_size: many
cdr3_aa: CASSPNTRAAETQYF; cdr3_nt: TGCGCCAGCAGCCCCAATACTAGGGCGGCAGAGACCCAGTACTTC; d_call: NA; v_call: TRBV5-1; j_call: TRBJ2-5; clone_size: many
cdr3_aa: CASSLAGGIVDTQYF; cdr3_nt: TGTGCCAGCAGCCTAGCGGGGGGAATCGTAGATACGCAGTATTTT; d_call: TRBD2; v_call: TRBV7-2; j_call: TRBJ2-3; clone_size: many
cdr3_aa: CSVAGGSYEQYF; cdr3_nt: TGCAGCGTCGCCGGGGGCTCCTACGAGCAGTACTTC; d_call: NA; v_call: TRBV29-1; j_call: TRBJ2-7; clone_size: many
cdr3_aa: CASSDRGHGYTF; cdr3_nt: TGTGCCAGCTCGGACAGGGGACATGGCTACACCTTC; d_call: TRBD1; v_call: TRBV25-1; j_call: TRBJ1-2; clone_size: many
cdr3_aa: CASSQSGTLRTTGELFF; cdr3_nt: TGTGCCAGCAGCCAATCCGGGACGCTGAGGACCACCGGGGAGCTGTTTTTT; d_call: NA; v_call: TRBV3-1; j_call: TRBJ2-2; clone_size: many
cdr3_aa: CSAPTPLRVGETQYF; cdr3_nt: TGCAGTGCCCCAACCCCTCTCAGGGTCGGGGAGACCCAGTACTTC; d_call: NA; v_call: TRBV20-1; j_call: TRBJ2-5; clone_size: many
cdr3_aa: CASSGRQGLAKNIQYF; cdr3_nt: TGCGCCAGCAGCGGTCGACAGGGGTTGGCCAAAAACATTCAGTACTTC; d_call: TRBD1; v_call: TRBV5-1; j_call: TRBJ2-4; clone_size: many
cdr3_aa: CASSLKGFGQPQHF; cdr3_nt: TGTGCCAGCAGTTTAAAGGGGTTCGGTCAGCCCCAGCATTTT; d_call: NA; v_call: TRBV27; j_call: TRBJ1-5; clone_size: many
cdr3_aa: CASSSGTLQREKLFF; cdr3_nt: TGTGCCAGCAGCTCCGGGACCTTACAGCGGGAAAAACTGTTTTTT; d_call: NA; v_call: TRBV12-3/TRBV12-4; j_call: TRBJ1-4; clone_size: many
cdr3_aa: CASSKGPGLAEPYEQYF; cdr3_nt: TGTGCCAGCAGCAAAGGACCGGGACTAGCGGAACCTTACGAGCAGTACTTC; d_call: TRBD2; v_call: TRBV5-4; j_call: TRBJ2-7; clone_size: NA
cdr3_aa: CASRPDSTSYEQYF; cdr3_nt: TGCGCCAGCAGACCCGACAGTACTTCCTACGAGCAGTACTTC; d_call: NA; v_call: TRBV5-1; j_call: TRBJ2-7; clone_size: many
cdr3_aa: CASSLQLNNYEQYF; cdr3_nt: TGTGCCAGCAGTTTACAGTTAAACAACTACGAGCAGTACTTC; d_call: NA; v_call: TRBV28; j_call: TRBJ2-7; clone_size: many
cdr3_aa: CASRLSLAAPETQYF; cdr3_nt: TGTGCCAGCAGGCTTTCACTAGCTGCCCCCGAGACCCAGTACTTC; d_call: NA; v_call: TRBV12-3/TRBV12-4; j_call: TRBJ2-5; clone_size: many
cdr3_aa: CSARFLRLAGGDTQYF; cdr3_nt: TGCAGTGCTAGATTCTTGAGACTAGCGGGGGGAGATACGCAGTATTTT; d_call: TRBD2; v_call: TRBV20-1; j_call: TRBJ2-3; clone_size: many
cdr3_aa: CASSWEVSSYEQYF; cdr3_nt: TGCGCCAGCAGCTGGGAGGTGAGCTCCTACGAGCAGTACTTC; d_call: NA; v_call: TRBV5-1; j_call: TRBJ2-7; clone_size: many
cdr3_aa: CASSILRDRGPETQYF; cdr3_nt: TGTGCCAGCAGCATTCTCCGGGACAGGGGGCCGGAGACCCAGTACTTC; d_call: NA; v_call: TRBV21-1; j_call: TRBJ2-5; clone_size: NA
cdr3_aa: CASSLFKISTKNNEQFF; cdr3_nt: TGTGCCAGCAGTTTATTCAAAATCTCGACGAAGAACAATGAGCAGTTCTTC; d_call: NA; v_call: TRBV28; j_call: TRBJ2-1; clone_size: few
cdr3_aa: CASSGIAGDRNEQFF; cdr3_nt: TGTGCCAGCTCTGGGATTGCGGGAGATCGGAATGAGCAGTTCTTC; d_call: TRBD2; v_call: TRBV27; j_call: TRBJ2-1; clone_size: many
cdr3_aa: CASRSGTDSPLHF; cdr3_nt: TGTGCCAGCAGATCCGGGACCGATTCACCCCTCCACTTT; d_call: NA; v_call: TRBV5-4; j_call: TRBJ1-6; clone_size: many
cdr3_aa: CASSRQTSFAATDTQYF; cdr3_nt: TGCGCCAGCAGCCGACAGACTAGCTTCGCTGCCACAGATACGCAGTATTTT; d_call: TRBD2; v_call: TRBV4-1; j_call: TRBJ2-3; clone_size: many
cdr3_aa: CASSRLGQVEQYF; cdr3_nt: TGCGCCAGCAGCCGTCTTGGACAGGTAGAGCAGTACTTC; d_call: TRBD1; v_call: TRBV4-1; j_call: TRBJ2-7; clone_size: many
cdr3_aa: CASSKRLAGGYQEKTQYF; cdr3_nt: TGTGCCAGCAGCAAACGACTAGCGGGGGGCTACCAAGAGAAAACCCAGTACTTC; d_call: TRBD2; v_call: TRBV11-2; j_call: TRBJ2-5; clone_size: many
cdr3_aa: CAIRDSSYEQYF; cdr3_nt: TGTGCCATCAGGGACTCCTCCTACGAGCAGTACTTC; d_call: NA; v_call: TRBV10-3; j_call: TRBJ2-7; clone_size: many
cdr3_aa: CASSRGRLTDTQYF; cdr3_nt: TGCGCCAGCAGTCGCGGGAGATTGACAGATACGCAGTATTTT; d_call: TRBD2; v_call: TRBV5-1; j_call: TRBJ2-3; clone_size: many
cdr3_aa: CASSLVEAGDHNEQFF; cdr3_nt: TGTGCCAGCAGCTTAGTAGAGGCGGGGGACCACAATGAGCAGTTCTTC; d_call: TRBD2; v_call: TRBV11-2; j_call: TRBJ2-1; clone_size: many
cdr3_aa: CASSQDRFEQYF; cdr3_nt: TGCGCCAGCAGCCAAGATAGATTTGAGCAGTACTTC; d_call: NA; v_call: TRBV4-1; j_call: TRBJ2-7; clone_size: few
cdr3_aa: CATSGSSSTDTQYF; cdr3_nt: TGTGCCACCAGTGGTTCTTCTAGCACAGATACGCAGTATTTT; d_call: NA; v_call: TRBV24-1; j_call: TRBJ2-3; clone_size: many
cdr3_aa: CSATRPPVDTQYF; cdr3_nt: TGCAGTGCTACAAGACCCCCGGTGGATACGCAGTATTTT; d_call: NA; v_call: TRBV20-1; j_call: TRBJ2-3; clone_size: many
cdr3_aa: CSATTGTSKETQYF; cdr3_nt: TGCAGTGCTACTACCGGGACATCAAAAGAGACCCAGTACTTC; d_call: NA; v_call: TRBV20-1; j_call: TRBJ2-5; clone_size: many
cdr3_aa: CASSYPGTNTDTQYF; cdr3_nt: TGTGCCAGCAGCTATCCCGGGACAAACACAGATACGCAGTATTTT; d_call: NA; v_call: TRBV5-4; j_call: TRBJ2-3; clone_size: NA
cdr3_aa: CSVEEQGMKTQYF; cdr3_nt: TGCAGCGTTGAAGAACAGGGTATGAAGACCCAGTACTTC; d_call: NA; v_call: TRBV29-1; j_call: TRBJ2-5; clone_size: many
cdr3_aa: CSAGRVSTEAFF; cdr3_nt: TGCAGTGCGGGGCGGGTCAGCACTGAAGCTTTCTTT; d_call: NA; v_call: TRBV20-1; j_call: TRBJ1-1; clone_size: many
cdr3_aa: CASRADLGPSYEQYF; cdr3_nt: TGTGCCAGCAGAGCTGACCTAGGACCATCCTACGAGCAGTACTTC; d_call: NA; v_call: TRBV7-2; j_call: TRBJ2-7; clone_size: many
cdr3_aa: CASSFPGRLYNEQFF; cdr3_nt: TGTGCCAGCAGCTTCCCCGGGAGGCTATACAATGAGCAGTTCTTC; d_call: TRBD2; v_call: TRBV11-2; j_call: TRBJ2-1; clone_size: many
cdr3_aa: CSASLQAKETQYF; cdr3_nt: TGCAGTGCTAGCCTACAGGCTAAAGAGACCCAGTACTTC; d_call: NA; v_call: TRBV20-1; j_call: TRBJ2-5; clone_size: many
cdr3_aa: CASHAAGIQETQYF; cdr3_nt: TGTGCCAGCCACGCGGCGGGGATCCAAGAGACCCAGTACTTC; d_call: NA; v_call: TRBV11-2; j_call: TRBJ2-5; clone_size: many
cdr3_aa: CASSLKAPGQGAYEQYF; cdr3_nt: TGTGCCAGCAGCTTGAAAGCCCCGGGACAGGGGGCCTACGAGCAGTACTTC; d_call: TRBD1; v_call: TRBV7-2; j_call: TRBJ2-7; clone_size: many
cdr3_aa: CASSKELAGFTYEQYF; cdr3_nt: TGCGCCAGCAGCAAGGAACTAGCGGGCTTTACCTACGAGCAGTACTTC; d_call: TRBD2; v_call: TRBV5-1; j_call: TRBJ2-7; clone_size: many
cdr3_aa: CSAPSRAGSSGSYEQYF; cdr3_nt: TGCAGTGCCCCCTCAAGGGCCGGTAGTAGCGGGAGCTACGAGCAGTACTTC; d_call: TRBD2; v_call: TRBV20-1; j_call: TRBJ2-7; clone_size: many
cdr3_aa: CASRLYSTGRNSPLHF; cdr3_nt: TGTGCCAGCAGGCTATACTCAACAGGGAGAAATTCACCCCTCCACTTT; d_call: NA; v_call: TRBV7-8; j_call: TRBJ1-6; clone_size: NA
cdr3_aa: CASSYGQGGTQYF; cdr3_nt: TGTGCCAGCAGTTACGGTCAGGGGGGAACCCAGTACTTC; d_call: NA; v_call: TRBV6-6; j_call: TRBJ2-5; clone_size: many
cdr3_aa: CASSSRQGARSEQYF; cdr3_nt: TGTGCCAGCAGTTCCCGACAGGGGGCGAGGAGCGAGCAGTACTTC; d_call: TRBD1; v_call: TRBV27; j_call: TRBJ2-7; clone_size: many
cdr3_aa: CSVTGLAGVYEQYF; cdr3_nt: TGCAGCGTCACGGGACTAGCGGGAGTCTACGAGCAGTACTTC; d_call: TRBD2; v_call: TRBV29-1; j_call: TRBJ2-7; clone_size: many